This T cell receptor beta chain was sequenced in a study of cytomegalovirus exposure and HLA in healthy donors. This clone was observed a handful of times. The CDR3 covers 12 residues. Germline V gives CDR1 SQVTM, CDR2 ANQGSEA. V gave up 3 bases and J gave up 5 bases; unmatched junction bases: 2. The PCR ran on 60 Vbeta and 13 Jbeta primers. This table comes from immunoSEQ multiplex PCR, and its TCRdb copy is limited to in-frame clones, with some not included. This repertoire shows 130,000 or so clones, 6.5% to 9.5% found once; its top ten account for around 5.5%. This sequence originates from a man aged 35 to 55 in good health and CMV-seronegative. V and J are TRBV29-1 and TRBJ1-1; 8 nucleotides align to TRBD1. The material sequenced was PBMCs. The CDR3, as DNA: TGCAGCGTTGACAACAGGGGGACTGAAGCTTTCTTT. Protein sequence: CSVDNRGTEAFF.